The present TCR beta chain was sequenced within a study of control samples from healthy donors and cancer patients. Germline-derived CDR1 and CDR2 are SGHRS and YFSETQ. The length of the CDR3 is 14 residues. J was trimmed by 2 bases and V by 0 bases; bases with no gene match: 1. This clone was detected once. Data came from immunoSEQ multiplex PCR; TCRdb stores just in-frame clones and leaves some out. This sample has approximately 120,000 clones; approximately 92% occur once, and the top ten carry 0.55% to 0.6%. Sequenced material: PBMCs. This TCR derives from a man older than 75 with head and neck cancer. The chain employs TRBV5-1 and TRBJ1-2, with 7 bases aligning to TRBD1. DNA of the CDR3: TGCGCCAGCAGCTTGGAGGGACAGAACTATGGCTACACCTTC. Its protein is CASSLEGQNYGYTF. Filled out from reference TRBV5-1 and TRBJ1-2, the complete variable domain reads KAGVTQTPRYLIKTRGQQVTLSCSPISGHRSVSWYQQTPGQGLQFLFEYFSETQRNKGNFPGRFSGRQFSNSRSEMNVSTLELGDSALYLCASSLEGQNYGYTFGSGTRLTVV.